One sample yielded the 5 T cell receptor beta chains listed below, sequenced in a study of blood T cells in healthy people across ages. Primers used in a second PCR of roughly 6 to 12 cycles were a sample-barcoded 5' primer and a J-beta primer mix. TCRdb itself ran the 5' RACE reads through MiXCR, one entry per CDR3 protein. The profile shows about 1.6 million distinct CDR3 sequences, roughly 30% of them singletons. The sample consisted of blood. These receptors originate from a woman between 25 and 40 years old in good health.

Turning to this clonotype: Germline is not matched at one junction end, which may reflect a read error. The chain uses TRBV25-1 and TRBJ2-7, with D tentatively TRBD1 (6 bases). In germline, CDR1 is MGHDK, CDR2 SYGVNS. The CDR3 runs 17 residues. CDR3 nucleotide sequence: TGTGCCAACAGTGAGGGCACAGGGACAAGGTTCCTACGAAGGCAGTACTTC. The encoded protein is CANSEGTGTRFLRRQYF.

A remark on this clonotype: One junction end disagrees with the germline gene, perhaps due to a read error. This chain connects TRBV6-5 to TRBJ2-3; TRBD2 aligns across 11 bases. The CDR3 has 18 residues. Germline V CDR1 and CDR2: MNHEY, SVGAGI. In DNA form, the CDR3 reads TGTGCCAGCAGTTACTCGAGGCCTAGCGGGGGGATCACAGATACGCGGTATTTT. Residues: CASSYSRPSGGITDTRYF.

Only a few counts were recorded for this clonotype. The chain has TRBV20-1 and TRBJ2-1, with 13 bases that match TRBD2. The V and J ends lost 3 bases and 0 bases, in that order; junction bases with no gene match: 11. Looked up from germline, CDR1 is DFQATT and CDR2 is SNEGSKA (reference sequence). This CDR3 comprises 19 residues. The CDR3 region has the DNA TGCAGTGCTAGGAGCTCCGGACTAGCGGGGGCCCACTCCTACAATGAGCAGTTCTTC. Amino acid sequence: CSARSSGLAGAHSYNEQFF.

The chain links TRBV7-9 to TRBJ2-1, with unresolved D. V shed 3 bases and J shed 2 bases, with 8 bases lying between them. Germline values: CDR1 SEHNR, CDR2 FQNEAQ (reference sequence). This CDR3 spans 14 amino acids. In DNA, the CDR3 is TGTGCCAGCAGCTTTGTACGAACCTACAATGAGCAGTTCTTC. Amino acids: CASSFVRTYNEQFF.

This clonotype has just a few counts. The chain couples TRBV3-1 to TRBJ2-7, with 9 positions matching TRBD1. The CDR3 totals 15 residues. V lost 3 bases and J lost 7; bases outside the gene matches: 10. Per germline, CDR1 LGHDT and CDR2 YNNKEL (reference sequence). The CDR3 region has the DNA TGTGCCAGCAGCCATTCGGACAGGGGCACAAGAGAGCAGTACTTC. Residues: CASSHSDRGTREQYF.